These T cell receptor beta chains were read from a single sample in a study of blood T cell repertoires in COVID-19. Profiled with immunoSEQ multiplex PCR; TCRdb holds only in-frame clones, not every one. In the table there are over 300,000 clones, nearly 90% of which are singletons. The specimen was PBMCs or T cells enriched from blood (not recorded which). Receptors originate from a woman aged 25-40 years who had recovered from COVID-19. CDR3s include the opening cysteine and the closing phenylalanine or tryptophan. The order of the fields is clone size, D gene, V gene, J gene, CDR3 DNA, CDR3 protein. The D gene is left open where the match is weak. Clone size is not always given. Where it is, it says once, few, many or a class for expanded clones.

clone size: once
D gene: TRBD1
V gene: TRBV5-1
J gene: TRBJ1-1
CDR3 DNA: TGCGCCAGCAGCCGACAGGGGGCGGGGACTGAAGCTTTCTTT
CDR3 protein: CASSRQGAGTEAFF

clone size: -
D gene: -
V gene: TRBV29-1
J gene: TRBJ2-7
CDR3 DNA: TGCAGCGTTGTTAGTAGGGGAGGCCCCGTGTACTTC
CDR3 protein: CSVVSRGGPVYF

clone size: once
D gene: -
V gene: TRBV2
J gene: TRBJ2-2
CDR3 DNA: TGTGCCAGCAGGAAGGCGGCAGGGAACCCCGGGGAGCTGTTTTTT
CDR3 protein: CASRKAAGNPGELFF

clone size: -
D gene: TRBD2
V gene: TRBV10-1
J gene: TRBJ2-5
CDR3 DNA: TGCGCCAGCAGTGAGTCTTTGCGGGGGGGGCACCAAGAGACCCAGTACTTC
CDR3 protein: CASSESLRGGHQETQYF

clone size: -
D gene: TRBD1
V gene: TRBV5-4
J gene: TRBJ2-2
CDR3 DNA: TGTGCCAGTCTGAACAGGGGAACCGGGGAGCTGTTTTTT
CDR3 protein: CASLNRGTGELFF

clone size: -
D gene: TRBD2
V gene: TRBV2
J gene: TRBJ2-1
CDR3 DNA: TGTGCCAGCGGGCGGGGGGGATACAATGAGCAGTTCTTC
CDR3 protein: CASGRGGYNEQFF

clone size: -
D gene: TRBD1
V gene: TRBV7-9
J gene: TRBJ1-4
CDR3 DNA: TGTGCCAGCAGCTCCGGACAGGCCAATAATGAAAAACTGTTTTTT
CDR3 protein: CASSSGQANNEKLFF

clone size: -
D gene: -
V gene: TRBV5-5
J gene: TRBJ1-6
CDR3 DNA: TGTGCCAGCAGCTTCTTGGGGAGTAGGTCCTATAATTCACCCCTCCACTTT
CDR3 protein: CASSFLGSRSYNSPLHF

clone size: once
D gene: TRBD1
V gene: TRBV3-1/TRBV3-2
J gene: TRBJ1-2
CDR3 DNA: TGTGCCAGCAGCTCCTATACGGCGACAGGGGGGTGGTATGGCTACACCTTC
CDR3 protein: CASSSYTATGGWYGYTF

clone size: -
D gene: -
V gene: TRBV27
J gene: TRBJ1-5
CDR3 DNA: TGTGCCAGCAGTCCCCGGGAGAATCAGCCCCAGCATTTT
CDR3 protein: CASSPRENQPQHF

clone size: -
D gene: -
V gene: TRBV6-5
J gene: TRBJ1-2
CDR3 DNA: TGTGCCAGCAGTTACGAGGAGGCCAATGATGGCTACACCTTC
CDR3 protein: CASSYEEANDGYTF

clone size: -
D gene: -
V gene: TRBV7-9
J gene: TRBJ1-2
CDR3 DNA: TGTGCCAGCAGCTCACAGGGCGCTGTCTATGGCTACACCTTC
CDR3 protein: CASSSQGAVYGYTF

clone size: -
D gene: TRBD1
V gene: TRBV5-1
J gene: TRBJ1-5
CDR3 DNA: TGCGCCAGCAGCACCGGACAGGGGCAGCCCCAGCATTTT
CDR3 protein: CASSTGQGQPQHF

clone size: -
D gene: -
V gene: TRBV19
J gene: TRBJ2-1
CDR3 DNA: TGTGCCAGCAGCCCCGGGACATATTACAATGAGCAGTTCTTC
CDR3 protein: CASSPGTYYNEQFF

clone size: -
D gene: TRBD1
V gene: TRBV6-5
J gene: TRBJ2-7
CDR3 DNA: TGTGCCAGCATCCTACAGGGGAGCTCCTACGAGCAGTACTTC
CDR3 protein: CASILQGSSYEQYF

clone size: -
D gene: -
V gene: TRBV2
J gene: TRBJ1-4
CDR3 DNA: TGTGCCAGCAGTGCTCGGGCTAATGAAAAACTGTTTTTT
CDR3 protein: CASSARANEKLFF

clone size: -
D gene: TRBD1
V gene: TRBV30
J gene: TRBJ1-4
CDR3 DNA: TGTGCCTGGAGACAGGGGAAAGATGAAAAACTGTTTTTT
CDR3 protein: CAWRQGKDEKLFF

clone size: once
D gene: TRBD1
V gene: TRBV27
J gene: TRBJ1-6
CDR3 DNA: TGTGCCAGCAGCCACTATGACAGGGATGATTCACCCCTCCACTTT
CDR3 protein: CASSHYDRDDSPLHF

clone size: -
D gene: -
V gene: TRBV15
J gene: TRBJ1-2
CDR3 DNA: TGTGCCACCAGCCCTCCCGGGTCTCTCCTCATATCTAACTATGGCTACACCTTC
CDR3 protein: CATSPPGSLLISNYGYTF

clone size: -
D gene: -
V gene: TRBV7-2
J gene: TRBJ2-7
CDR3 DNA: TGTGCCAGCAGCTTAGGTCAGGGTTACTCCTACGAGCAGTACTTC
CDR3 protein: CASSLGQGYSYEQYF

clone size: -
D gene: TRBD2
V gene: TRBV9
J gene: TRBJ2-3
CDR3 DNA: TGTGCCAGCAGCGTAGCTGTGGCGCGGGGGGGCCGAGGAGATACGCAGTATTTT
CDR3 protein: CASSVAVARGGRGDTQYF

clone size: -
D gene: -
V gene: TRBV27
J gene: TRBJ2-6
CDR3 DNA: TGTGCCAGCAGTTTTGGCCAGTCAATCTCTGGGGCCAACGTCCTGACTTTC
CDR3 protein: CASSFGQSISGANVLTF

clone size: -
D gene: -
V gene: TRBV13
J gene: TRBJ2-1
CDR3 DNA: TGTGCCAGCAGCTCCCCTCTTCCCGCCGAGGGGCAGTTCTTC
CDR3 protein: CASSSPLPAEGQFF

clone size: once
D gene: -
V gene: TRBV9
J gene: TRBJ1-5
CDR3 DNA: TGTGCCAGCAGCGTAGGTGAGGGCCCTCAGCCCCAGCATTTT
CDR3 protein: CASSVGEGPQPQHF

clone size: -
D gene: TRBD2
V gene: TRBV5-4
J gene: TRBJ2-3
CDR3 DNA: TGTGCCAGCAGCCCCGGAAATGCGGGGGGGAGAGATACGCAGTATTTT
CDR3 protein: CASSPGNAGGRDTQYF

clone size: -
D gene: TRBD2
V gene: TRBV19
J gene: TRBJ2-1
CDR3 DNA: TGTGCCAGTAGTATAGCGGGGGGAACCTACAATGAGCAGTTCTTC
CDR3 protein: CASSIAGGTYNEQFF

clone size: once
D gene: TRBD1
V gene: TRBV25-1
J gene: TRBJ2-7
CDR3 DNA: TGTGCCAGCAGTCCCCAGACAGGGGGCGAGCAGTACTTC
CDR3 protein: CASSPQTGGEQYF

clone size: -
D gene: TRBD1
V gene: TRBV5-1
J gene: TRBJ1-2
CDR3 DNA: TGCGCCAGCAGCTGGGACAGCTATGGCTACACCTTC
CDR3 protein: CASSWDSYGYTF

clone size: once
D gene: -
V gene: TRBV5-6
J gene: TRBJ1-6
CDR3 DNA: TGTGCCAGCAGCTTTGGGAGGGGGAGCTCCTATAATTCACCCCTCCACTTT
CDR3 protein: CASSFGRGSSYNSPLHF

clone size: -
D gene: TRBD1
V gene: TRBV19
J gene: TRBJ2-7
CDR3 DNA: TGTGCCAGTAGTATGACAGGGGGTTACGAGCAGTACTTC
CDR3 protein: CASSMTGGYEQYF

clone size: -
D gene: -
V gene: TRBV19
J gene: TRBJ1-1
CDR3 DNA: TGTGCCAGTAGTCCCTCGAGGACTGAAGCTTTCTTT
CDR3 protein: CASSPSRTEAFF

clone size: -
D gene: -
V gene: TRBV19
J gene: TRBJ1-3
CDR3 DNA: TGTGCCAGTAGTCCGGGACTCTCTGGAAACACCATATATTTT
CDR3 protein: CASSPGLSGNTIYF

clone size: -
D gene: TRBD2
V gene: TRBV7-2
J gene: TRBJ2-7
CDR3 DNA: TGTGCCAGCAGCGTGACTAGCGGGGTTTACGAGCAGTACTTC
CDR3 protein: CASSVTSGVYEQYF